Following are 15 T cell receptor beta chains from one sample sequenced in a study of cytomegalovirus exposure and HLA in healthy donors (dated by TCRdb to the late 2010s). Receptors were amplified or captured by the immunoSEQ multiplex PCR assay. For the multiplex PCR, a mixture combining 60 forward primers for TCR Vbeta segments and 13 reverse primers for TCR Jbeta segments was used. The table was pulled from immuneACCESS by TCRdb, which kept in-frame rearrangements only. Such tables lose some clones; where checked, under half of the loss comes from unresolved V genes, and the rest has no known cause. Here the sample has over 70,000 clones; roughly 67% occur a single time. Roughly 7.2% of the sample lies in the top ten. Sequencing was performed on PBMCs. The source is a man aged 35 to 55 in good health and CMV-seropositive.

The V and J genes are TRBV10-3 and TRBJ2-1; perhaps TRBD2 as D (7 bases). This CDR3 contains 16 residues. Germline-derived CDR1 and CDR2 are ENHRY and SYGVKD. V gave up 6 bases and J gave up 3 bases, with 18 bases separating them. The CDR3, as DNA: TGTGCCATCAGCCCCGTGGGGGCGGGGGACTACAATGAGCAGTTCTTC. This gives the protein CAISPVGAGDYNEQFF.

V usage is TRBV18 and J usage is TRBJ2-4, with 12 bases that match TRBD1. J was trimmed by 15 bases and V by 0 bases; bases with no gene match: 3. Germline CDR1 reads KGHSH; CDR2 reads LQKENI. The CDR3 consists of 13 residues. In DNA, the CDR3 is TGTGCCAGCTCACCACCGGGACAGGGGGCTTCGTACTTC. This codes for CASSPPGQGASYF. Full variable domain (rest looked up from reference TRBV18 and TRBJ2-4): NAGVMQNPRHLVRRRGQEARLRCSPMKGHSHVYWYRQLPEEGLKFMVYLQKENIIDESGMPKERFSAEFPKEGPSILRIQQVVRGDSAAYFCASSPPGQGASYFGAGTRLSVL.

The V call is TRBV9, the J call TRBJ1-1, with 8 bases lining up with TRBD1. The CDR3 extends over 16 amino acids. V gave up 0 bases and J gave up 4 bases; unmatched junction bases: 8. The V gene's germline CDR1 is SGDLS and CDR2 YYNGEE. This CDR3 reads CASSVGTGMVGTEAFF. The CDR3 DNA reads as TGTGCCAGCAGCGTAGGGACAGGGATGGTGGGCACTGAAGCTTTCTTT. Full variable domain (outside the CDR3, taken from reference TRBV9 and TRBJ1-1): DSGVTQTPKHLITATGQRVTLRCSPRSGDLSVYWYQQSLDQGLQFLIQYYNGEERAKGNILERFSAQQFPDLHSELNLSSLELGDSALYFCASSVGTGMVGTEAFFGQGTRLTVV.

V usage is TRBV10-3 and J usage is TRBJ1-1; D perhaps matches TRBD1 (6 bases). CDR3 size: 17 residues. Germline V CDR1 and CDR2: ENHRY, SYGVKD. V lost 4 bases to trimming and J lost 0 bases, with 18 bases between them. DNA of the CDR3: TGTGCCATCAGTGGTCTTACCGGGGGGCCCATGAACACTGAAGCTTTCTTT. Residues: CAISGLTGGPMNTEAFF.

Comment on this clone: Its ends do not fully match the called genes, so a read error is possible. The J gene is TRBJ2-7, the V gene TRBV5-6; 9 bases align to TRBD2. The germline V gene has CDR1 SGHDT and CDR2 YYEEEE. The CDR3 has 16 amino acids. CDR3 sequence reads: CASNLEKRAGGYEQYF. Written as DNA, the CDR3 is TGTGCCAGCAACTTGGAAAAGCGGGCGGGAGGGTACGAGCAGTACTTC.

This chain uses TRBV9 with TRBJ1-5; 8 bases agree with TRBD1. V shed 3 bases, J shed 5 bases, and the junction held 1 base outside the gene matches. Per the germline V gene, CDR1 is SGDLS and CDR2 is YYNGEE. This CDR3 has 13 amino acids. The chain's CDR3 is CASSATGDQPQHF. DNA for the CDR3: TGTGCCAGCAGCGCGACAGGGGATCAGCCCCAGCATTTT.

The chain employs TRBV7-6 and TRBJ1-2; D is possibly TRBD1 (5 bases). CDR3 length equals 13 residues. Germline CDR1 is SGHVS and CDR2 is FNYEAQ. V dropped 0 bases and J dropped 6 bases, with 8 bases sitting between them. CDR3 region: CASSLALGDGYTF. CDR3 DNA: TGTGCCAGCAGCTTAGCGCTAGGGGATGGCTACACCTTC.

The rearrangement uses TRBV6-4 and TRBJ2-1; D gene ambiguous. Germline CDR1 MRHNA, CDR2 SNTAGT. With 6 bases removed from V and 2 bases from J, the gap between germline ends came to 14 bases. This CDR3 is built from 15 residues. The CDR3 spells CASSQHETTYNEQFF. In DNA form, the CDR3 reads TGTGCCAGCAGCCAACACGAAACCACCTACAATGAGCAGTTCTTC.

J is TRBJ2-3 and V is TRBV7-8; D may be TRBD2 (5 bases). The CDR3 totals 15 residues. Trimming took off 2 bases at V and 4 bases at J, with 13 bases between the two ends. Germline V gene data show CDR1 as SGHVS and CDR2 as FQNEAQ. CDR3 nucleotides: TGTGCCAGCAGCTTAATGACGTCGGGGTCAGATACGCAGTATTTT. As protein: CASSLMTSGSDTQYF.

This clone was detected a few times. The rearrangement links TRBV27 to TRBJ1-2; D might be TRBD1 (6 bases). CDR1 is MNHEY and CDR2 is SMNVEV in the germline V gene (reference sequence). Deletions cut 5 bases from V and 0 bases from J, with 16 bases between. This CDR3 spans 16 amino acids. The CDR3 DNA reads TGTGCCAGCAGTCCTAGGGGACATATCGCTAACTATGGCTACACCTTC. Translated: CASSPRGHIANYGYTF.

CDR3 sequence: CASSLDSEAFF. CDR3 bases: TGTGCCAGCAGTTTGGACAGTGAAGCTTTCTTT. The chain couples TRBV2 to TRBJ1-1; perhaps TRBD1 as D (6 bases). V was pared by 5 bases and J by 7 bases, with 8 bases between. This CDR3 has 11 amino acids. Germline-derived CDR1 and CDR2 are SNHLY and FYNNEI.

This rearrangement joins TRBV19 to TRBJ1-5; D gene unclear. The CDR3 extends over 15 amino acids. Germline CDR1 LNHDA, CDR2 SQIVND (reference sequence). Trimming left V 1 base short and J 5 bases short, with 12 bases between. CDR3 sequence: CASSIGGGPYQPQHF. The CDR3 region has the DNA TGTGCCAGTAGTATAGGAGGAGGGCCCTATCAGCCCCAGCATTTT.

The chain has TRBV29-1 and TRBJ2-1; TRBD2 might be the D (5 bases). Between the trimmed V and J ends, which lost 7 bases and 6 bases, there was a span of 16 bases. The CDR3 is 13 amino acids. Per the germline V gene, CDR1 is SQVTM and CDR2 is ANQGSEA. The CDR3 nucleotides read TGCAGCGACCGGGAATCCGGGGTCAATGAGCAGTTCTTC. It yields the protein CSDRESGVNEQFF.

There are a few counts of this clone. The chain uses TRBV4-1 and TRBJ1-2; TRBD1 is a possible D gene (6 bases). Germline V gives CDR1 MGHRA, CDR2 YSYEKL. The CDR3 length is 14 residues. Trimming shortened V by 4 bases and J by 2 bases, and 11 bases separated the two germline ends. For the CDR3, the DNA is TGCGCCAGCAGCCGGTCGCAGGGGAACTATGGCTACACCTTC. Protein product: CASSRSQGNYGYTF.

The genes are TRBV9 and TRBJ1-2; D may be TRBD1 (6 bases). The germline CDR1 and CDR2 sequences are SGDLS and YYNGEE. V shed 0 bases and J shed 2 bases, with 11 bases lying between them. The CDR3 loop spans 15 amino acids. The CDR3 loop reads CASSVAGQINYGYTF. CDR3 nucleotide sequence: TGTGCCAGCAGCGTAGCTGGACAGATAAACTATGGCTACACCTTC.